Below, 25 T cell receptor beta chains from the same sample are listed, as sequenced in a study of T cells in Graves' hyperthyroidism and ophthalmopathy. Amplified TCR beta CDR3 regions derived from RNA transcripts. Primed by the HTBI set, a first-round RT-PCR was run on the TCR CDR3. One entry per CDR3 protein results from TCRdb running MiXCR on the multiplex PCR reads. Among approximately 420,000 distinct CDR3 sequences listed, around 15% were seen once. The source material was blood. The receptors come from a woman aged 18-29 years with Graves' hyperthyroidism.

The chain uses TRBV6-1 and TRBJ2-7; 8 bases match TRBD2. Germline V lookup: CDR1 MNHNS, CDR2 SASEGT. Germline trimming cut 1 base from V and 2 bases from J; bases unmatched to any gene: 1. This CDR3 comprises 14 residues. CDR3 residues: CASSEGLAPYEQYF. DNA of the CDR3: TGTGCCAGCAGTGAAGGACTAGCGCCCTACGAGCAGTACTTC.

CDR3 sequence (DNA): TGTGCCAGCAGTGGGAGCGGGTACCATAATTCACCCCTCCACTTT. Amino acid sequence: CASSGSGYHNSPLHF. The rearrangement links TRBV25-1 to TRBJ1-6; D not certain. The germline V gene encodes CDR1 MGHDK and CDR2 SYGVNS. V lost 4 bases to trimming and J lost 5 bases, with 12 bases between them. This CDR3 has 15 amino acids. Full variable domain (remainder filled in from reference TRBV25-1 and TRBJ1-6): EADIYQTPRYLVIGTGKKITLECSQTMGHDKMYWYQQDPGMELHLIHYSYGVNSTEKGDLSSESTVSRIRTEHFPLTLESARPSHTSQYLCASSGSGYHNSPLHFGNGTRLTVT.

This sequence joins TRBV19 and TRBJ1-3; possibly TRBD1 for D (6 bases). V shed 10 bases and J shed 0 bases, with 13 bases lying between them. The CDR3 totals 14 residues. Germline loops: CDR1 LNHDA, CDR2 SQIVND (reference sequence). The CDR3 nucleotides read TGTGCCACCGGACAGTCTCTCTCTGGAAACACCATATATTTT. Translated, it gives CATGQSLSGNTIYF. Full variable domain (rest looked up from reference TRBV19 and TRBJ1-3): DGGITQSPKYLFRKEGQNVTLSCEQNLNHDAMYWYRQDPGQGLRLIYYSQIVNDFQKGDIAEGYSVSREKKESFPLTVTSAQKNPTAFYLCATGQSLSGNTIYFGEGSWLTVV.

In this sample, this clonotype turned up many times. CDR3 nucleotides: TGTGCCTTTTCTAGCGGGAGGGATTACAATGAGCAGTTCTTC. Translating it yields CAFSSGRDYNEQFF. The chain is built from TRBV30 and TRBJ2-1; TRBD2 aligns across 12 bases. J gave up 4 bases and V 7 bases, and 5 bases lay outside the gene matches. The CDR3 covers 14 residues. The V gene's germline CDR1 is GTSNPN and CDR2 SVGIG (reference sequence).

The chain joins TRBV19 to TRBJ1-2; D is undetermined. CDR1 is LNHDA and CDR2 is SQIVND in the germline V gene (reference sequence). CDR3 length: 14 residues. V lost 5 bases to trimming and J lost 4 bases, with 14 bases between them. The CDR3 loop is CASSFTGSRYGYTF. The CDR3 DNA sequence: TGTGCCAGTAGTTTTACTGGGTCACGCTATGGCTACACCTTC.

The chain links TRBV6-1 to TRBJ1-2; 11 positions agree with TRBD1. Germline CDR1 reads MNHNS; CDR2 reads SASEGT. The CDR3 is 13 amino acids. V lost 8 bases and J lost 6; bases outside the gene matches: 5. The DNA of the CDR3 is TGTGCCAGCCGGACAGGGGGCGAGAATGGCTACACCTTC. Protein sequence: CASRTGGENGYTF.

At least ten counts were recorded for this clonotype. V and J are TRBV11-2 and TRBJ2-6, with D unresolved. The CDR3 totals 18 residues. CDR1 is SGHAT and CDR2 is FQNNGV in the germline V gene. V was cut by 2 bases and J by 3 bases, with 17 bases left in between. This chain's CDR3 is CASSLMAEHRVGANVLTF. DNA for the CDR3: TGTGCCAGCAGCTTAATGGCAGAGCACAGAGTTGGGGCCAACGTCCTGACTTTC. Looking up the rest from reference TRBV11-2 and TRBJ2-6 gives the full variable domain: EAGVAQSPRYKIIEKRQSVAFWCNPISGHATLYWYQQILGQGPKLLIQFQNNGVVDDSQLPKDRFSAERLKGVDSTLKIQPAKLEDSAVYLCASSLMAEHRVGANVLTFGAGSRLTVL.

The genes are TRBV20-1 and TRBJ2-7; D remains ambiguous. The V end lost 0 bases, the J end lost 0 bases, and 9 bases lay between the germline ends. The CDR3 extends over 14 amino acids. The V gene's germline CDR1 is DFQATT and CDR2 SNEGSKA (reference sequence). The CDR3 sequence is CSARDPGRSYEQYF. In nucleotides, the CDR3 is TGCAGTGCTAGAGATCCGGGTCGCTCCTACGAGCAGTACTTC.

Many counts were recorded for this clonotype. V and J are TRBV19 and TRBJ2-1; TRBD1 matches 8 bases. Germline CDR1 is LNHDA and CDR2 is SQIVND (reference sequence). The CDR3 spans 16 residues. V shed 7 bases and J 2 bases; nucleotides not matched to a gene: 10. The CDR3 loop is CASTPSRGRAYNEQFF. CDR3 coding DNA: TGTGCCAGTACCCCGTCCAGGGGGCGGGCCTACAATGAGCAGTTCTTC.

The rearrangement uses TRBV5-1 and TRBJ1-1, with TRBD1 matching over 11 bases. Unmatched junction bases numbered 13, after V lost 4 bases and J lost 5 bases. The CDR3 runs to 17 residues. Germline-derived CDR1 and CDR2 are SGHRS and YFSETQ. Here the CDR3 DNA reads TGCGCCAGCAGCAGGGGGACAGGGGGAGTCGGGAGTACTGAAGCTTTCTTT. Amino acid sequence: CASSRGTGGVGSTEAFF. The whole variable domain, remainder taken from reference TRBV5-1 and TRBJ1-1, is KAGVTQTPRYLIKTRGQQVTLSCSPISGHRSVSWYQQTPGQGLQFLFEYFSETQRNKGNFPGRFSGRQFSNSRSEMNVSTLELGDSALYLCASSRGTGGVGSTEAFFGQGTRLTVV.

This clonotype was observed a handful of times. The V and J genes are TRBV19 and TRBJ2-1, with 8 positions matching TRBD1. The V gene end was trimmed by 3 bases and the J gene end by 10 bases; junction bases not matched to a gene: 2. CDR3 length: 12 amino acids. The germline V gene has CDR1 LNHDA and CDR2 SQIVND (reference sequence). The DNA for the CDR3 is TGTGCCAGTAGTATCTGGACAGGGGAGCAGTTCTTC. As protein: CASSIWTGEQFF.

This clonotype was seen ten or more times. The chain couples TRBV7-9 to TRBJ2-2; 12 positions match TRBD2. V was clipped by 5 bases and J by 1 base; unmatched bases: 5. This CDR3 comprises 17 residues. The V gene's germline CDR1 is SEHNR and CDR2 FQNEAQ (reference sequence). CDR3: CASSERLAGENTGELFF. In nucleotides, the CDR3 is TGTGCCAGCAGCGAGCGACTAGCGGGAGAGAACACCGGGGAGCTGTTTTTT. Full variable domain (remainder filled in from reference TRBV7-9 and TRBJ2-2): DTGVSQNPRHKITKRGQNVTFRCDPISEHNRLYWYRQTLGQGPEFLTYFQNEAQLEKSRLLSDRFSAERPKGSFSTLEIQRTEQGDSAMYLCASSERLAGENTGELFFGEGSRLTVL.

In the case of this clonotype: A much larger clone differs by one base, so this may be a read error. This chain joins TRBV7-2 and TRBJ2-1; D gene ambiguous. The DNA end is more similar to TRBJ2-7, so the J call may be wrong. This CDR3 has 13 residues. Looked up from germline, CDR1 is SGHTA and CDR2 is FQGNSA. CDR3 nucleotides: TGTGCCAGCAGCTCCCCTTCATACAATGAGCAGTACTTC. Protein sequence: CASSSPSYNEQYF.

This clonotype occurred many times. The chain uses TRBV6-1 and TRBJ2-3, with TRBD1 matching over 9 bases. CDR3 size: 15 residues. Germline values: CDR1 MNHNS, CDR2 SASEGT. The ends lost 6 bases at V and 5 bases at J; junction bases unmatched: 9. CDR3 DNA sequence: TGTGCCAGCAGAACTCCGGGACAGGGAGGAGATACGCAGTATTTT. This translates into CASRTPGQGGDTQYF.

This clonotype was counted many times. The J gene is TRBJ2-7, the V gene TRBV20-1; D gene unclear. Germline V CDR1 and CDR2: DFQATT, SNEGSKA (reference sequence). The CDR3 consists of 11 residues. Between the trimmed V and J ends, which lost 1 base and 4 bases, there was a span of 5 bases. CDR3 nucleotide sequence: TGCAGTGCTAGAGTAGGGTACGAGCAGTACTTC. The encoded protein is CSARVGYEQYF.

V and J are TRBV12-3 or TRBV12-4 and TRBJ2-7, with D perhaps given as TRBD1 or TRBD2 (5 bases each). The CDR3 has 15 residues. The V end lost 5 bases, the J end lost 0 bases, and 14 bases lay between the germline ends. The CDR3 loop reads CASSPVQGVSYEQYF. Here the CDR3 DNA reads TGTGCCAGCAGTCCCGTGCAGGGAGTCTCCTACGAGCAGTACTTC.

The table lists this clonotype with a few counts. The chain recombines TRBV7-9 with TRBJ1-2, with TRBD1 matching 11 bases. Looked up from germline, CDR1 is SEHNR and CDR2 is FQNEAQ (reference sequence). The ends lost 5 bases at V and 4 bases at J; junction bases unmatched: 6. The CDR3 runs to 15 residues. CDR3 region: CASSRAGQGGYGYTF. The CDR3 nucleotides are TGTGCCAGCAGCAGAGCGGGACAGGGGGGCTATGGCTACACCTTC.

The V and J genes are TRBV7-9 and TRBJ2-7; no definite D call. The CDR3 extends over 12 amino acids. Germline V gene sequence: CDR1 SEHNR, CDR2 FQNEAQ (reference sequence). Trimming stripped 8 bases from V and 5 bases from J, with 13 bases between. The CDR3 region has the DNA TGTGCCAGCTCGGGCAGCACCCACGAGCAGTACTTC. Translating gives CASSGSTHEQYF.

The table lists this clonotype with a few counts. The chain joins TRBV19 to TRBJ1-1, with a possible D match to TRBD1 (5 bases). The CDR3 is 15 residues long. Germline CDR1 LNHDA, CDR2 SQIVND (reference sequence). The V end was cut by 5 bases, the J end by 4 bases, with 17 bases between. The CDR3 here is CASSVRDGSGTEAFF. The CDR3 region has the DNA TGTGCCAGTAGTGTGAGGGACGGCAGCGGCACTGAAGCTTTCTTT.

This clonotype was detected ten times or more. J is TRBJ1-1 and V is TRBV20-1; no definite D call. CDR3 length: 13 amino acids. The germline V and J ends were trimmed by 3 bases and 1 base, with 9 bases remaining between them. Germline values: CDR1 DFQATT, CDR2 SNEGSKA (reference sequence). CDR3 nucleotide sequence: TGCAGTGCTAGGTACTCCACGAACACTGAAGCTTTCTTT. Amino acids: CSARYSTNTEAFF.

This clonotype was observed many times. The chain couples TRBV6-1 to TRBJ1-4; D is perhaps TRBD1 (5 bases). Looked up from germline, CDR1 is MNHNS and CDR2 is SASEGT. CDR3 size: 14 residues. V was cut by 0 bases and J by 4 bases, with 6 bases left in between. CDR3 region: CASSEATVNEKLFF. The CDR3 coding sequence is TGTGCCAGCAGTGAAGCGACAGTTAATGAAAAACTGTTTTTT.

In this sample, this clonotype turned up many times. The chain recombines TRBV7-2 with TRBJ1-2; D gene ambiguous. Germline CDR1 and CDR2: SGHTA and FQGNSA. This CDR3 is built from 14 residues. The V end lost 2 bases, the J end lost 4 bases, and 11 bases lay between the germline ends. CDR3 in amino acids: CASSLSGVPYGYTF. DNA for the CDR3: TGTGCCAGCAGCTTATCCGGGGTGCCCTATGGCTACACCTTC.

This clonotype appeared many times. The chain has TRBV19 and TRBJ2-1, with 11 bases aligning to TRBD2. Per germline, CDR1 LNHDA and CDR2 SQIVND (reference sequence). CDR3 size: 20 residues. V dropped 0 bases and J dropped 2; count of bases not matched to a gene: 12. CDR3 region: CASSIDLWGSGRATYNEQFF. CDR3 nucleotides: TGTGCCAGTAGTATAGATCTATGGGGTAGCGGGAGGGCCACCTACAATGAGCAGTTCTTC.

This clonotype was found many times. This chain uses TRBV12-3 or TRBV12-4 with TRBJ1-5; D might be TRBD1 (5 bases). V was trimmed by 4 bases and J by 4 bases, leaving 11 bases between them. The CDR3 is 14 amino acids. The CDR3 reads CASSSQGTNQPQHF. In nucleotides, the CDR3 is TGTGCCAGCAGTTCGCAGGGTACAAATCAGCCCCAGCATTTT.

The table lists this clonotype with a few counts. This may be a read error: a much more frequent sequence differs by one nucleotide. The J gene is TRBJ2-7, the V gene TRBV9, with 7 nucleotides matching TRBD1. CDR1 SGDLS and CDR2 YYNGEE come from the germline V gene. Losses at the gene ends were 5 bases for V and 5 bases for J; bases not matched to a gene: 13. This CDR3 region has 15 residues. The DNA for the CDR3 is TGTGCCAGCAGTCACACTCCGACAGGGACCAACGAGCAGTACTTC. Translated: CASSHTPTGTNEQYF.